These 17 T cell receptor beta chains originate from one sample sequenced in a study of T-cell reconstitution after alpha-beta-depleted transplantation in children. The authors prepared the TCRbeta library with unique molecular identifiers. TCRdb passed the PCR reads through MiXCR, listing each CDR3 protein once. The sample holds about 200,000 distinct CDR3 sequences, under 8.5% seen once. The sample in question was PBMCs, obtained before TCRalphabeta/CD19-depleted stem cell transplant. The receptor source for this set is a boy aged 2 to 10 with acute lymphoblastic leukemia, due to receive a stem cell transplant.

V is TRBV7-2 and J is TRBJ2-7; no clear D gene. The V and J ends lost 7 bases and 0 bases respectively, with 10 bases between them. The CDR3 consists of 13 residues. Looked up from germline, CDR1 is SGHTA and CDR2 is FQGNSA. CDR3 in DNA: TGTGCCAGCACTCAGGAATCCTCCTACGAGCAGTACTTC. Translated: CASTQESSYEQYF. Full variable domain (outside the CDR3, taken from reference TRBV7-2 and TRBJ2-7): GAGVSQSPSNKVTEKGKDVELRCDPISGHTALYWYRQSLGQGLEFLIYFQGNSAPDKSGLPSDRFSAERTGGSVSTLTIQRTQQEDSAVYLCASTQESSYEQYFGPGTRLTVT.

This clonotype came up many times. CDR3 region: CASSPWDRGDEQYF. The DNA for the CDR3 is TGTGCCAGCAGCCCATGGGACAGGGGTGACGAGCAGTACTTC. The V gene is TRBV9, the J gene TRBJ2-7, with TRBD1 matching 10 bases. The CDR3 length is 14 residues. The germline gives CDR1 SGDLS, CDR2 YYNGEE. J was trimmed by 5 bases and V by 4 bases; bases with no gene match: 6.

The chain is built from TRBV5-4 and TRBJ2-7; D call uncertain. Per germline, CDR1 SGHNT and CDR2 YYREEE (reference sequence). The CDR3 has 15 amino acids. The V gene lost 1 base and the J gene lost 2 bases, with 13 bases spanning the gap. The CDR3 DNA sequence: TGTGCCAGCAGCTTGTCGTTGGACGCCACCTACGAGCAGTACTTC. Amino acids: CASSLSLDATYEQYF.

This clonotype appeared many times. The V gene is TRBV7-9, the J gene TRBJ2-2, with D possibly being TRBD2 (5 bases). From germline, CDR1 is SEHNR and CDR2 FQNEAQ (reference sequence). The CDR3 length is 13 residues. The V and J ends lost 5 bases and 4 bases respectively, with 8 bases between them. CDR3 in DNA: TGTGCCAGCAGCAAGGCGGGCACCGGGGAGCTGTTTTTT. It is translated as CASSKAGTGELFF.

At least ten counts were recorded for this clonotype. This sequence joins TRBV6-5 and TRBJ2-2, with TRBD2 matching over 7 bases. This CDR3 has 17 amino acids. Germline V gene data show CDR1 as MNHEY and CDR2 as SVGAGI. The V and J ends lost 7 bases and 0 bases, in that order; junction bases with no gene match: 11. The CDR3 is CASNYQPGLPNTGELFF. The CDR3 DNA is TGTGCCAGCAACTATCAGCCGGGACTACCGAACACCGGGGAGCTGTTTTTT.

The chain has TRBV5-6 and TRBJ2-3, with a weak D call TRBD2 (6 bases). The V end lost 4 bases, the J end lost 0 bases, and 18 bases lay between the germline ends. Per the germline V gene, CDR1 is SGHDT and CDR2 is YYEEEE. The length of the CDR3 is 17 residues. The CDR3 loop is CASSLLRDSASTDTQYF. CDR3 nucleotides: TGTGCCAGCAGCCTCCTCCGGGACTCCGCTAGCACAGATACGCAGTATTTT.

The CDR3 sequence is CAFVGHNYGYTF. The CDR3 coding sequence is TGTGCCTTCGTGGGCCATAACTATGGCTACACCTTC. This sequence joins TRBV30 and TRBJ1-2; no definite D call. Germline loops: CDR1 GTSNPN, CDR2 SVGIG (reference sequence). This CDR3 has 12 residues. With 7 bases removed from V and 1 base from J, the gap between germline ends came to 10 bases.

This clonotype was recorded at least ten times. This chain uses TRBV27 with TRBJ1-5; the D is unclear. Germline-derived CDR1 and CDR2 are MNHEY and SMNVEV (reference sequence). This CDR3 comprises 14 residues. Trimming cost V 7 bases and J 2 bases, with 12 bases left between them. CDR3 region: CASTHLTGNQPQHF. CDR3 in DNA: TGTGCCAGCACCCACCTTACAGGCAATCAGCCCCAGCATTTT.

The chain joins TRBV20-1 to TRBJ2-5, with 16 bases aligning to TRBD2. V lost 3 bases, J lost 4 bases, and 5 bases stayed unmatched. The germline V gene encodes CDR1 DFQATT and CDR2 SNEGSKA (reference sequence). The length of the CDR3 is 16 residues. CDR3 DNA: TGCAGTGCTAGGCCGGGACTAGCGGGGGGGCCAGAGACCCAGTACTTC. It encodes CSARPGLAGGPETQYF.

The chain uses TRBV28 and TRBJ2-5; TRBD2 matches 11 bases. V shed 5 bases and J 5 bases; nucleotides not matched to a gene: 10. Germline CDR1 reads MDHEN; CDR2 reads SYDVKM. The CDR3 extends over 16 amino acids. CDR3: CASSLTSGEGDETQYF. DNA for the CDR3: TGTGCCAGCAGTCTGACTAGCGGGGAGGGGGACGAGACCCAGTACTTC.

This clonotype was detected many times. The chain links TRBV2 to TRBJ2-5, with TRBD1 identical over 8 bases. The CDR3 runs 13 residues. CDR1 and CDR2 (germline): SNHLY, FYNNEI. V shed 7 bases and J 1 base; nucleotides not matched to a gene: 2. CDR3 bases: TGTGCCAGCATAGACAGGGGCCAAGAGACCCAGTACTTC. As protein: CASIDRGQETQYF.

This clonotype was detected ten times or more. This chain joins TRBV12-3 or TRBV12-4 and TRBJ2-5; D uncertain. The CDR3 is 14 amino acids. The V end was cut by 4 bases, the J end by 4 bases, with 13 bases between. This CDR3 is CASSSPTVPETQYF. DNA of the CDR3: TGTGCCAGCAGTTCTCCAACGGTCCCAGAGACCCAGTACTTC.

This clonotype was detected only a few times. The chain recombines TRBV2 with TRBJ2-3; 9 bases are a match to TRBD2. Germline CDR1 and CDR2: SNHLY and FYNNEI. V gave up 6 bases and J gave up 10 bases; unmatched junction bases: 14. The CDR3 is 15 residues long. The CDR3 coding sequence is TGTGCCAGCAGAGATGCTAGCGGGGCTGGCCCTCCGCAGTATTTT. It codes for CASRDASGAGPPQYF.

The table lists this clonotype with many counts. The rearrangement uses TRBV10-3 and TRBJ1-4, with TRBD1 matching over 10 bases. After removal of 2 bases from V and 2 bases from J, the junction contained 5 bases not matched to a gene. The V gene's germline CDR1 is ENHRY and CDR2 SYGVKD. This CDR3 spans 17 amino acids. This chain's CDR3 is CAISERDRGTTNEKLFF. The CDR3 nucleotides read TGTGCCATCAGTGAGCGGGACAGGGGCACTACTAATGAAAAACTGTTTTTT.

This clonotype came up many times. The chain has TRBV11-2 and TRBJ2-1; no firm D call. The V gene lost 4 bases and the J gene lost 6 bases, with 7 bases spanning the gap. The CDR3 sequence is 12 residues long. Looked up from germline, CDR1 is SGHAT and CDR2 is FQNNGV. DNA for the CDR3: TGTGCCAGCAGCTGGACCACCAATGAGCAGTTCTTC. Translated, it gives CASSWTTNEQFF. The full variable domain, completed using reference TRBV11-2 and TRBJ2-1, is EAGVAQSPRYKIIEKRQSVAFWCNPISGHATLYWYQQILGQGPKLLIQFQNNGVVDDSQLPKDRFSAERLKGVDSTLKIQPAKLEDSAVYLCASSWTTNEQFFGPGTRLTVL.

The table lists this clonotype with a few counts. This chain joins TRBV4-3 and TRBJ1-1; TRBD1 aligns across 8 bases. With V trimmed by 4 bases and J by 4 bases, 8 bases remained unmatched. The CDR3 has 15 residues. Germline V gene data show CDR1 as LGHNA and CDR2 as YSLEER. CDR3 coding DNA: TGCGCCAGCAGCCGCACCTACAGGGGGGGCACTGAAGCTTTCTTT. Translation: CASSRTYRGGTEAFF.

The sample holds many counts of this clonotype. The rearrangement joins TRBV7-2 to TRBJ2-1; TRBD2 matches 10 bases. This CDR3 comprises 17 residues. Germline V gene data show CDR1 as SGHTA and CDR2 as FQGNSA. Trimming at V came to 4 bases and at J to 2 bases, leaving 8 bases not matched to a gene. CDR3 protein: CASSSETGTSAYNEQFF. In DNA, the CDR3 is TGTGCCAGCAGCTCCGAAACCGGGACTAGCGCCTACAATGAGCAGTTCTTC. The whole variable domain, filled in from reference TRBV7-2 and TRBJ2-1, reads GAGVSQSPSNKVTEKGKDVELRCDPISGHTALYWYRQSLGQGLEFLIYFQGNSAPDKSGLPSDRFSAERTGGSVSTLTIQRTQQEDSAVYLCASSSETGTSAYNEQFFGPGTRLTVL.